Shown below are 5 T cell receptor beta chains from a single sample sequenced in a study of blood T cell repertoires in COVID-19. Libraries were prepared by immunoSEQ multiplex PCR; TCRdb keeps only in-frame clonotypes and omits some of them. The sample has roughly 220,000 clones; roughly 79% are singletons. Sequenced sample: peripheral blood. These TCRs come from a woman older than 75 with COVID-19, enrolled during active disease.

This sequence joins TRBV4-2 and TRBJ1-1; 9 bases are a match to TRBD1. Per germline, CDR1 LGHNA and CDR2 YNFKEQ. V dropped 3 bases and J dropped 8; count of bases not matched to a gene: 10. CDR3 length equals 15 residues. The CDR3 DNA reads as TGTGCCAGCAGCCAGGAGACCGGGACAGGGAGAGAAGCTTTCTTT. Translated: CASSQETGTGREAFF.

The rearrangement links TRBV2 to TRBJ2-7, with 10 bases lining up with TRBD1. The CDR3 runs to 15 residues. The V and J ends lost 5 bases and 2 bases, in that order; junction bases with no gene match: 6. CDR1 is SNHLY, CDR2 FYNNEI, per germline. The CDR3 DNA reads as TGTGCCAGCAGTTCCGGACAGGGGGTACCCTACGAGCAGTACTTC. This gives the protein CASSSGQGVPYEQYF.

The chain has TRBV13 and TRBJ2-2; D is possibly TRBD2 (5 bases). There are 15 residues in the CDR3. The germline V gene encodes CDR1 PRHDT and CDR2 FYEKMQ (reference sequence). V was clipped by 3 bases and J by 0 bases, with 8 bases between them. The CDR3 region is CASSLSRANTGELFF. As DNA, the CDR3 is TGTGCCAGCAGCTTGTCGCGGGCGAACACCGGGGAGCTGTTTTTT.

Worth noting for this clone: A much more abundant neighbour one base away suggests this may be a read error. This chain joins TRBV11-2 and TRBJ1-5, with a possible D match to TRBD1 (5 bases). Germline loops: CDR1 SGHAT, CDR2 FQNNGV. The CDR3 consists of 13 residues. The V end lost 6 bases, the J end lost 2 bases, and 8 bases lay between the germline ends. The CDR3 coding sequence is TGTGCCAGCAGTCGGGGGGGCAATCAGCCCCAGCATTTT. Its protein is CASSRGGNQPQHF.

This chain uses TRBV7-2 with TRBJ2-5, with D maybe TRBD1 (5 bases). Germline CDR1 reads SGHTA; CDR2 reads FQGNSA. With 6 bases removed from V and 10 bases from J, the gap between germline ends came to 18 bases. The CDR3 has 13 amino acids. CDR3 nucleotide sequence: TGTGCCAGCAGTCGCCTCAGGGCTAAGGACCAGTACTTC. Translated, it gives CASSRLRAKDQYF.